One sample yielded the 25 T cell receptor beta chains listed below, sequenced in a study of OX40 agonist ivuxolimab in advanced cancers. The assay was immunoSEQ multiplex PCR, and TCRdb's table has in-frame clones only and misses some. The sample shows around 74,000 clones, over 85% of them seen only once. The sequences come from CD4+ or CD8+ T cells sorted from blood, collected in a trial of the OX40 agonist ivuxolimab. The receptors come from an adult with an advanced solid tumor such as melanoma, head and neck, liver or kidney cancer.

The rearrangement uses TRBV7-2 and TRBJ2-1, with a possible D match to TRBD2 (5 bases). Trimming shortened V by 5 bases and J by 6 bases, and 17 bases separated the two germline ends. CDR3 length: 15 residues. CDR1 and CDR2 (germline): SGHTA, FQGNSA. The DNA of the CDR3 is TGTGCCAGCAGCCCCCGCTCCGGCGGGTTCAATGAGCAGTTCTTC. Its protein product is CASSPRSGGFNEQFF.

The chain is built from TRBV6-1 and TRBJ1-5, with TRBD1 matching over 12 bases. Losses at the gene ends were 3 bases for V and 6 bases for J; bases not matched to a gene: 15. The CDR3 runs 19 residues. The germline CDR1 and CDR2 sequences are MNHNS and SASEGT. CDR3 sequence reads: CASSDPTGTGGAWGQPQHF. CDR3 nucleotides: TGTGCCAGCAGTGATCCGACCGGGACAGGGGGCGCGTGGGGTCAGCCCCAGCATTTT.

This rearrangement joins TRBV28 to TRBJ1-4; D perhaps matches TRBD1 (5 bases). Germline loops: CDR1 MDHEN, CDR2 SYDVKM. V shed 7 bases and J shed 6 bases, with 15 bases lying between them. The CDR3 runs 14 residues. Here the CDR3 reads CASTHGGFDEKLFF. DNA of the CDR3: TGTGCCAGCACTCACGGGGGATTTGATGAAAAACTGTTTTTT.

The chain employs TRBV28 and TRBJ2-4; D may be TRBD1 or TRBD2 (5 bases each). V lost 5 bases and J 1 base, leaving 15 bases between the germline ends. CDR3 length: 16 amino acids. Per germline, CDR1 MDHEN and CDR2 SYDVKM. CDR3: CASSAPGRWAKNIQYF. The CDR3 region has the DNA TGTGCCAGCAGTGCACCGGGACGATGGGCCAAAAACATTCAGTACTTC.

V is TRBV25-1 and J is TRBJ2-3; a possible D gene is TRBD1 (6 bases). V lost 2 bases and J 4 bases, leaving 13 bases between the germline ends. This CDR3 contains 15 residues. Germline CDR1 reads MGHDK; CDR2 reads SYGVNS. This chain's CDR3 is CASSEQGKRADTQYF. Written as DNA, the CDR3 is TGTGCCAGCAGTGAACAGGGGAAGAGGGCAGATACGCAGTATTTT. Full variable domain (rest looked up from reference TRBV25-1 and TRBJ2-3): EADIYQTPRYLVIGTGKKITLECSQTMGHDKMYWYQQDPGMELHLIHYSYGVNSTEKGDLSSESTVSRIRTEHFPLTLESARPSHTSQYLCASSEQGKRADTQYFGPGTRLTVL.

The chain employs TRBV19 and TRBJ2-3; TRBD1 aligns across 8 bases. With V trimmed by 5 bases and J by 2 bases, 6 bases remained unmatched. The length of the CDR3 is 15 residues. CDR1 is LNHDA, CDR2 SQIVND, per germline (reference sequence). The CDR3 DNA reads as TGTGCCAGTAGTCACAGGGGGATCTACACAGATACGCAGTATTTT. Its protein product is CASSHRGIYTDTQYF. Drawing the rest from reference TRBV19 and TRBJ2-3, the complete variable domain is DGGITQSPKYLFRKEGQNVTLSCEQNLNHDAMYWYRQDPGQGLRLIYYSQIVNDFQKGDIAEGYSVSREKKESFPLTVTSAQKNPTAFYLCASSHRGIYTDTQYFGPGTRLTVL.

Only one count was recorded for this clone. The rearrangement joins TRBV19 to TRBJ2-1; D is undetermined. V lost 3 bases and J lost 3, with 15 bases in between. The CDR3 covers 16 residues. CDR1 LNHDA and CDR2 SQIVND come from the germline V gene (reference sequence). The CDR3 loop reads CASSIIVVAGYNEQFF. Written as DNA, the CDR3 is TGTGCCAGTAGTATTATTGTGGTAGCAGGCTACAATGAGCAGTTCTTC.

This chain uses TRBV5-1 with TRBJ2-1; 7 bases agree with TRBD2. Germline loops: CDR1 SGHRS, CDR2 YFSETQ. This CDR3 contains 14 residues. V lost 3 bases and J lost 5; bases outside the gene matches: 5. The CDR3 sequence is CASSSGLGNNEQFF. The CDR3 DNA follows: TGCGCCAGCAGCTCTGGACTAGGGAACAATGAGCAGTTCTTC.

The V gene is TRBV5-6, the J gene TRBJ1-5; 8 bases fit TRBD1. Losses at the gene ends were 2 bases for V and 6 bases for J; bases not matched to a gene: 7. Germline-derived CDR1 and CDR2 are SGHDT and YYEEEE. The CDR3 sequence is 15 residues long. In nucleotides, the CDR3 is TGTGCCAGCAGCTTAGGGGCAGGGGGCGGTCAGCCCCAGCATTTT. Translated, it gives CASSLGAGGGQPQHF.

Here the CDR3 reads CASSPTFHNTEAFF. CDR3 coding DNA: TGTGCCAGCAGCCCCACCTTTCATAACACTGAAGCTTTCTTT. V gene TRBV7-9 combines with J gene TRBJ1-1; no reliable D call. The CDR3 length is 14 residues. The germline V gene encodes CDR1 SEHNR and CDR2 FQNEAQ (reference sequence). V dropped 5 bases and J dropped 2 bases, with 12 bases sitting between them.

The DNA for the CDR3 is TGTGCCAGCAGCGTAGACCTAGGAACAGATACGCAGTATTTT. Translating gives CASSVDLGTDTQYF. The chain carries TRBV9 and TRBJ2-3; no clear D. Germline CDR1 SGDLS, CDR2 YYNGEE. Trimming took 0 bases from V and 3 from J, leaving 8 bases between them. The CDR3 loop spans 14 amino acids. The entire variable domain, with the rest obtained from reference TRBV9 and TRBJ2-3, is as follows: DSGVTQTPKHLITATGQRVTLRCSPRSGDLSVYWYQQSLDQGLQFLIQYYNGEERAKGNILERFSAQQFPDLHSELNLSSLELGDSALYFCASSVDLGTDTQYFGPGTRLTVL.

V usage is TRBV27 and J usage is TRBJ1-2; D gene ambiguous. Germline-derived CDR1 and CDR2 are MNHEY and SMNVEV (reference sequence). There are 15 residues in the CDR3. V was cut by 8 bases and J by 1 base, with 17 bases left in between. The CDR3 DNA sequence: TGTGCCAGCCGAGGGTATCGGACGGATAACTATGGCTACACCTTC. Its translation: CASRGYRTDNYGYTF.

J is TRBJ1-2 and V is TRBV6-5; D is unresolved. Looked up from germline, CDR1 is MNHEY and CDR2 is SVGAGI. V gave up 3 bases and J gave up 0 bases, with 5 bases separating them. This CDR3 contains 13 residues. CDR3 DNA: TGTGCCAGCAGTTATACAGCTAACTATGGCTACACCTTC. This sequence encodes CASSYTANYGYTF.

This rearrangement joins TRBV5-1 to TRBJ2-5; the D gene could be TRBD1 or TRBD2 (5 bases each). The germline V and J ends were trimmed by 3 bases and 7 bases, with 19 bases remaining between them. The CDR3 runs 15 residues. CDR1 SGHRS and CDR2 YFSETQ come from the germline V gene. The chain's CDR3 is CASSSYDSAGGTQYF. The DNA for the CDR3 is TGCGCCAGCAGCTCTTATGACAGTGCCGGAGGGACCCAGTACTTC.

The genes are TRBV4-2 and TRBJ2-4; TRBD1 aligns across 9 bases. The CDR3 is made up of 18 amino acids. V lost 2 bases and J lost 0; bases outside the gene matches: 8. Germline V CDR1 and CDR2: LGHNA, YNFKEQ. The CDR3 here is CASSQSGTGTIAKNIQYF. Here the CDR3 DNA reads TGTGCCAGCAGCCAATCCGGGACAGGGACTATAGCCAAAAACATTCAGTACTTC.

V and J are TRBV11-2 and TRBJ2-7; D gene ambiguous. V was pared by 5 bases and J by 6 bases, with 14 bases between. The germline V gene encodes CDR1 SGHAT and CDR2 FQNNGV. This CDR3 has 13 residues. CDR3 region: CASSPQVVSEQYF. CDR3 DNA sequence: TGTGCCAGCAGCCCCCAAGTTGTCTCCGAGCAGTACTTC.

The rearrangement links TRBV5-4 to TRBJ1-4; tentative D call: TRBD1 (6 bases). The V and J ends lost 4 bases and 5 bases respectively, with 21 bases between them. This CDR3 is 17 amino acids long. Germline-derived CDR1 and CDR2 are SGHNT and YYREEE (reference sequence). CDR3 in amino acids: CASSQAIRSGANEKLFF. DNA of the CDR3: TGTGCCAGCAGCCAGGCCATCAGATCGGGGGCGAATGAAAAACTGTTTTTT.

The genes are TRBV29-1 and TRBJ2-5; 7 bases agree with TRBD2. The CDR3 length is 13 residues. V lost 4 bases, J lost 5 bases, and 7 bases stayed unmatched. CDR1 is SQVTM and CDR2 is ANQGSEA in the germline V gene. The CDR3 loop is CSVAPTSRETQYF. The CDR3 region has the DNA TGCAGCGTTGCCCCGACTAGCCGGGAGACCCAGTACTTC.

The V and J genes are TRBV18 and TRBJ2-1, with TRBD2 identical over 11 bases. The CDR3 totals 17 residues. Germline-derived CDR1 and CDR2 are KGHSH and LQKENI. Losses at the gene ends were 3 bases for V and 4 bases for J; bases not matched to a gene: 8. CDR3 nucleotides: TGTGCCAGCTCACCCGGGATAACTAGCGGGGGTTACAATGAGCAGTTCTTC. This encodes CASSPGITSGGYNEQFF.

The chain combines TRBV14 with TRBJ2-5; possibly TRBD1 for D (6 bases). There are 16 residues in the CDR3. V was clipped by 2 bases and J by 5 bases, with 18 bases between them. The germline CDR1 and CDR2 sequences are SGHDN and FVKESK. CDR3 nucleotide sequence: TGTGCCAGCAGCCAACCAGGACAGAGTTTGGGGGAGACCCAGTACTTC. Residues: CASSQPGQSLGETQYF.

Written as DNA, the CDR3 is TGTGCCAGTAGTAGACAGGGAGCTGGGGCCAACGTCCTGACTTTC. Protein: CASSRQGAGANVLTF. The rearrangement uses TRBV19 and TRBJ2-6; 7 positions agree with TRBD1. CDR1 is LNHDA and CDR2 is SQIVND in the germline V gene (reference sequence). The CDR3 is made up of 15 amino acids. The J segment lost 2 bases and the V segment lost 4 bases, leaving 2 bases of the junction unmatched.

The chain employs TRBV4-1 and TRBJ2-3, with D maybe TRBD2 (6 bases). The V end was cut by 4 bases, the J end by 1 base, with 18 bases between. This CDR3 has 17 amino acids. CDR1 MGHRA and CDR2 YSYEKL come from the germline V gene. The CDR3 is CASSREGGGDRTDTQYF. CDR3 nucleotides: TGCGCCAGCAGCCGAGAAGGCGGCGGGGACCGCACAGATACGCAGTATTTT.

The chain has TRBV6-1 and TRBJ2-1; D possibly matches TRBD1 or TRBD2 (5 bases each). CDR1 MNHNS and CDR2 SASEGT come from the germline V gene. The V gene lost 6 bases and the J gene lost 8 bases, with 14 bases spanning the gap. This CDR3 region has 13 residues. This CDR3 reads CASRGWGSDEQFF. CDR3 DNA: TGTGCCAGCAGGGGGTGGGGGAGCGATGAGCAGTTCTTC.

The chain uses TRBV2 and TRBJ1-5; D gene unclear. Per germline, CDR1 SNHLY and CDR2 FYNNEI. V shed 1 base and J shed 5 bases, with 3 bases lying between them. The CDR3 extends over 12 amino acids. The chain's CDR3 is CASSEGDQPQHF. DNA of the CDR3: TGTGCCAGCAGTGAAGGGGATCAGCCCCAGCATTTT.

Remarks on this clone: Other DNA sequences within the sample encode an identical CDR3. The V call is TRBV5-1, the J call TRBJ2-5; D ambiguous. The CDR3 consists of 11 residues. CDR1 is SGHRS and CDR2 is YFSETQ in the germline V gene. V lost 4 bases and J 1 base, leaving 2 bases between the germline ends. The DNA of the CDR3 is TGCGCCAGCAGCCTCCAAGAGACCCAGTACTTC. This codes for CASSLQETQYF.